Sequencing of this T cell receptor (beta chain) was carried out in a study of response to subunit inactivated influenza vaccine. The study, taken as a whole, reports: Authors proposed each seasonal influenza vaccination draws in few new T cells.

TCRdb re-analysed the RT-PCR reads in MiXCR, keeping a single row per CDR3 protein. The sample has hundreds of thousands of distinct CDR3 sequences, about 25% seen once. A note on this clonotype: Its antigen remains unknown.

Trimming cost V 6 bases and J 6 bases, with 11 bases left between them. Germline-derived CDR1 and CDR2 are DFQATT and SNEGSKA (reference sequence). This CDR3 comprises 12 residues. The chain uses TRBV20-1 and TRBJ1-4; D ambiguous. The sample was CD4+ T cells sorted from PBMCs, taken about 5 days after vaccination. The clonotype was recovered from a man aged 50 or older who received an inactivated influenza vaccine. The CDR3 here is CSALSIDEKLFF. CDR3 bases: TGCAGTGCCCTTTCAATTGATGAAAAACTGTTTTTT.